The 11 T cell receptor beta chains below all came from one sample that was sequenced in a study of shared clonotypes between healthy human individuals (dated by TCRdb to between 2020 and 2021). The method behind the library was the immunoSEQ multiplex PCR assay. TCRdb took this table from immuneACCESS and kept in-frame rearrangements with V and J called. Such tables lack part of the clones; where checked against another copy, unresolved V genes explain under half of the gap, and the rest is unexplained. The sample table records some 2.1 million clones; roughly 93% of these occur just once. In total, the top ten clones hold about 1.7% of the sample. CD8 naive samples were CD45RO-negative cells positively selected for CCR7, giving a CD45RA+CCR7+ population that excluded TemRA cells. The sequencing sample was made of naive CD8+ T cells from PBMCs. The cell subset or site label corresponds to: CD45RA+CCR7+. The receptors were gathered from a man aged 18 to 30 in good health. Some clones in this sample may be carry-over from other donors' samples.

The V and J genes are TRBV28 and TRBJ1-4; D gene unclear. V was clipped by 2 bases and J by 4 bases, with 11 bases between them. The germline CDR1 and CDR2 sequences are MDHEN and SYDVKM. The CDR3 has 15 residues. The CDR3 loop is CASSLALGLNEKLFF. CDR3 DNA sequence: TGTGCCAGCAGTTTAGCCCTCGGACTTAATGAAAAACTGTTTTTT. The full variable domain, with the rest looked up from reference TRBV28 and TRBJ1-4, is DVKVTQSSRYLVKRTGEKVFLECVQDMDHENMFWYRQDPGLGLRLIYFSYDVKMKEKGDIPEGYSVSREKKERFSLILESASTNQTSMYLCASSLALGLNEKLFFGSGTQLSVL.

The chain is built from TRBV6-6 and TRBJ2-7; D may correspond to TRBD1 or TRBD2 (5 bases each). CDR1 and CDR2 (germline): MNHNY, SVGAGI (reference sequence). Trimming removed 2 bases from V and 4 bases from J, with 18 bases in between. This CDR3 contains 16 residues. CDR3 DNA: TGTGCCAGCAGTTACGTAGGACCGGTAGAGGGGTACGAGCAGTACTTC. Encoded protein: CASSYVGPVEGYEQYF.

The DNA of the CDR3 is TGTGCCAGCAGCCTAACTAGGAGCTCCTACAATGAGCAGTTCTTC. Protein product: CASSLTRSSYNEQFF. The chain has TRBV4-2 and TRBJ2-1, with D possibly being TRBD2 (5 bases). CDR3 length: 15 residues. The germline gives CDR1 LGHNA, CDR2 YNFKEQ. Trimming left V 4 bases short and J 0 bases short, with 10 bases between.

This chain links TRBV19 with TRBJ2-3; weak D call: TRBD2 (6 bases). CDR3 size: 16 residues. Trimming stripped 2 bases from V and 1 base from J, with 13 bases between. Per germline, CDR1 LNHDA and CDR2 SQIVND (reference sequence). This CDR3 is CASSIISEGGTDTQYF. The CDR3 DNA is TGTGCCAGTAGTATAATTTCGGAGGGCGGCACAGATACGCAGTATTTT.

The rearrangement uses TRBV27 and TRBJ2-7; D remains ambiguous. Germline loops: CDR1 MNHEY, CDR2 SMNVEV (reference sequence). Trimming took 6 bases from V and 2 from J, leaving 14 bases between them. The CDR3 totals 14 residues. The CDR3: CASSPAPSAYEQYF. CDR3 DNA sequence: TGTGCCAGCAGCCCTGCCCCCTCCGCCTACGAGCAGTACTTC.

This chain connects TRBV4-1 to TRBJ2-1, with 14 bases identical to TRBD2. In germline, CDR1 is MGHRA, CDR2 YSYEKL. CDR3 size: 16 residues. J lost 10 bases, V lost 3 bases, and 8 bases had no gene match. The CDR3 DNA follows: TGCGCCAGCAGCCACGTACCGGGACTAGCGGGAGTAGAGCAGTTCTTC. It codes for CASSHVPGLAGVEQFF.

The chain uses TRBV5-1 and TRBJ2-7, with D perhaps TRBD1 (6 bases). In germline, CDR1 is SGHRS, CDR2 YFSETQ. The CDR3 has 13 residues. Trimming took off 2 bases at V and 3 bases at J, with 9 bases between the two ends. Written as DNA, the CDR3 is TGCGCCAGCAGCTTTGGGGGCATCTACGAGCAGTACTTC. Encoded protein: CASSFGGIYEQYF.

This clone appeared a single time. The chain uses TRBV6-4 and TRBJ2-7; tentatively, D is TRBD2 (6 bases). The germline V gene has CDR1 MRHNA and CDR2 SNTAGT. The CDR3 spans 13 residues. Trimming left V 2 bases short and J 6 bases short, with 11 bases between. The chain's CDR3 is CASSDIMGGEQYF. DNA for the CDR3: TGTGCCAGCAGTGACATTATGGGAGGCGAGCAGTACTTC.

V is TRBV6-6 and J is TRBJ2-1; TRBD2 matches at 8 bases. V shed 2 bases and J 6 bases; nucleotides not matched to a gene: 3. CDR1 and CDR2 (germline): MNHNY, SVGAGI (reference sequence). CDR3 size: 14 residues. The chain's CDR3 is CASSYTGLGNEQFF. CDR3 bases: TGTGCCAGCAGTTACACGGGACTAGGCAATGAGCAGTTCTTC.

The chain has TRBV4-1 and TRBJ2-3, with 11 bases that match TRBD2. The CDR3 has 15 amino acids. CDR1 and CDR2 from the germline V gene are MGHRA and YSYEKL. The trim removed 3 bases at V and 6 bases at J, leaving 5 bases unmatched. CDR3 sequence: CASSHPGLAVDTQYF. CDR3 DNA: TGCGCCAGCAGCCACCCGGGACTAGCGGTTGATACGCAGTATTTT.

The chain has TRBV5-1 and TRBJ2-1; D unresolved. V lost 2 bases, J lost 6 bases, and 12 bases lay in between. The CDR3 runs to 14 residues. Germline V gene lookup returns CDR1 SGHRS and CDR2 YFSETQ. Written as DNA, the CDR3 is TGCGCCAGCAGCTTTGTCACCCTAGTCAATGAGCAGTTCTTC. Its protein is CASSFVTLVNEQFF.